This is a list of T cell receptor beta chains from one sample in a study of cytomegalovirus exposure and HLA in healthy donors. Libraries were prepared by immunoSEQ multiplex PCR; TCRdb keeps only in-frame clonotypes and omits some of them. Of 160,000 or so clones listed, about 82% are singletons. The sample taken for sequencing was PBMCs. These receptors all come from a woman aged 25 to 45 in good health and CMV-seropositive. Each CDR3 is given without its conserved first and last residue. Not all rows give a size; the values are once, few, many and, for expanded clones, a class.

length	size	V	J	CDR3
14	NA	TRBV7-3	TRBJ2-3	ASSPQTSGGTDTQY
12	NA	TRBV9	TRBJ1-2	ASSVTGAYDGYT
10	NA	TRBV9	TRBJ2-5	ARNRVEETQY
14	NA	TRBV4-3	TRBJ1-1	ASSQLFLGGNTEAF
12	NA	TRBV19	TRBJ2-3	ASRPRDSIDTQY
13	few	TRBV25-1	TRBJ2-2	ASSESRTYTGELF
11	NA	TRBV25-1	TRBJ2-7	ASSEQGTYEQY
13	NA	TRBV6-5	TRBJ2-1	ASSTGTGTYNEQF
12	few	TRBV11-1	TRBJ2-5	ASSLGRDQETQY
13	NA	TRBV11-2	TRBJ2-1	ASSRLGTGFNEQF
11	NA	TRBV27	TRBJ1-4	ASSPRQDGKLF
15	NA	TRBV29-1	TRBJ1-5	SVPGDLGQGKIQPQH
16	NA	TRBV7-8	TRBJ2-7	ASSFGTWTRDHSYEQY
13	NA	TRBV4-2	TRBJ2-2	ASSQWDRRSGELF
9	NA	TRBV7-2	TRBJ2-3	ASSFRDTQY
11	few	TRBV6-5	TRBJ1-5	ASSYFLNQPQH
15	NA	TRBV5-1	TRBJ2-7	ASSFGTASGDPYEQY
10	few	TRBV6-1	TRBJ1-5	ASSDAGQPQH
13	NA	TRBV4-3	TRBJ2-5	ASSQDGGEGETQY
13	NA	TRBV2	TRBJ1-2	ASSGPVGQNYGYT
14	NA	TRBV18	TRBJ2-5	ASSYFGTGLQETQY
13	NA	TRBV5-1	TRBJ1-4	ASSSTSGTNEKLF
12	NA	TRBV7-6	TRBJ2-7	ASSITSGTYEQY
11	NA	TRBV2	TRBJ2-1	ASSVTSPNEQF
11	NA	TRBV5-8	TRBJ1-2	ASSVERGYGYT
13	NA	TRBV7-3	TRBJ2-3	ASSQGTSAADTQY
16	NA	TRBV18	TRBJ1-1	ASSLSLTGGGMNTEAF
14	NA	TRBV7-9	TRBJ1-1	SSSQTGGGRNTEAF
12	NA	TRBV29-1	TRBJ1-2	SVDYTGTGDGYT
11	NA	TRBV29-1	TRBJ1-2	SVEQQGGYGYT
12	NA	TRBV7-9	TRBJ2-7	ASSLGAVSYEQY
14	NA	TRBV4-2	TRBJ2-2	ASSPLRQGGTGELF
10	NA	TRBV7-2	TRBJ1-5	ASSINNQPQH
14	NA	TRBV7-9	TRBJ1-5	ASSYVGQGINQPQH
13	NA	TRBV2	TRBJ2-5	ASSERSGGAGTQY
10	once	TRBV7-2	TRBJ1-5	ASSRGYQPQH
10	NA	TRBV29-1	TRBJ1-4	SVGRDNEKLF
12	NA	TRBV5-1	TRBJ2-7	ASSLAQGVGEQY
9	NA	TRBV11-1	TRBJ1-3	ASSSGNTIY
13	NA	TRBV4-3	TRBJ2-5	ASSQDLLRQGSQY
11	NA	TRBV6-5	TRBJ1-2	ASRSSGYYGYT
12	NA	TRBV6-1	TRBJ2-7	ASSEKGRGGEQY
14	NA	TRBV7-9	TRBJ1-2	SSSLPSTGDRYGYT
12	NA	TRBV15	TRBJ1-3	ATSSSDRGNTIY
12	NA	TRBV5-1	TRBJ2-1	ASSLELPGNEQF
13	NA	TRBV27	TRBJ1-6	ASSLLGTPNSPLH